A selection of T cell receptor beta chains follows, all from one sample in a study of control samples from healthy donors and cancer patients. The method was immunoSEQ multiplex PCR; TCRdb's version includes in-frame clones alone and lacks a portion of them. This table holds tens of thousands of clones, more than 90% found once. The material sequenced was PBMCs. These receptors were taken from a man aged 40-49 years with colorectal cancer. Both conserved end residues are part of each CDR3. A D gene is named only where the DNA matches it firmly. Where a row states a size, it is once, few, many or the class of an expanded clone; other rows omit it.

>TRBD1|few|TRBV3-1/TRBV3-2|TRBJ1-2
TGTGCCAGCAGCCAGCCCTGGAACAGGGGAAAATCTAACTATGGCTACACCTTC
CASSQPWNRGKSNYGYTF
>.|.|TRBV19|TRBJ1-5
TGTGCCAGTAGTATAGTTGGAGGGGATCAGCCCCAGCATTTT
CASSIVGGDQPQHF
>TRBD1|.|TRBV6-5|TRBJ2-3
TGTGCCAGGGTATCGGGGACAGGAAGCACAGATACGCAGTATTTT
CARVSGTGSTDTQYF
>.|.|TRBV2|TRBJ2-7
TGTGCCAGCAGTGTTAGCTCCTACGAGCAGTACTTC
CASSVSSYEQYF
>.|.|TRBV6-5|TRBJ2-3
TGTGCCAGCAGTTACACAGGGTTCACTAGCACAGATACGCAGTATTTT
CASSYTGFTSTDTQYF
>.|.|TRBV5-6|TRBJ1-1
TGTGCCAGCAGCCCCCTTAGGGACACTGAAGCTTTCTTT
CASSPLRDTEAFF
>.|.|TRBV19|TRBJ2-5
TGTGCCAGTAGAACCGGGACGGACCCTTTCCAAGAGACCCAGTACTTC
CASRTGTDPFQETQYF
>TRBD1|few|TRBV30|TRBJ2-4
TGTGCCTGGAGTCGGACAGGGGGTCCCAAAAACATTCAGTACTTC
CAWSRTGGPKNIQYF
>TRBD1|.|TRBV9|TRBJ1-2
TGTGCCAGCAGCCAGTGGACAGGGTTTGGCTACACCTTC
CASSQWTGFGYTF
>TRBD1|.|TRBV15|TRBJ1-2
TGTGCCACCAGCAGGGGACAGAACTATGGCTACACCTTC
CATSRGQNYGYTF
>.|.|TRBV6-1|TRBJ1-6
TGTGCCAGCAGTGAAGCGCGGGGGGCCCGCTATAATTCACCCCTCCACTTT
CASSEARGARYNSPLHF
>.|.|TRBV4-2|TRBJ2-5
TGTGCCAGCAGCCCAGGACTAACCCTCCTTCAAGAGACCCAGTACTTC
CASSPGLTLLQETQYF
>TRBD2|.|TRBV6-6|TRBJ2-1
TGTGCCAGCAGTGCCCGGACTAGCGGGAGTTACAATGAGCAGTTCTTC
CASSARTSGSYNEQFF
>.|.|TRBV5-6|TRBJ2-7
TGTGCCAGCGATAGGGAAGGAACCCCCTACGAGCAGTACTTC
CASDREGTPYEQYF
>TRBD1|.|TRBV7-9|TRBJ2-1
TGTGCCAGCAGCTTAAACACAGGGGGAATTGATGAGCAGTTCTTC
CASSLNTGGIDEQFF
>.|.|TRBV19|TRBJ1-5
TGTGCCAGTAGTCGCCAGAATAGCAATCAGCCCCAGCATTTT
CASSRQNSNQPQHF
>.|.|TRBV6-6|TRBJ1-5
TGTGCCAGCGAAGAAGCCCTCGGGAAAGGCAATCAGCCCCAGCATTTT
CASEEALGKGNQPQHF
>.|.|TRBV27|TRBJ1-6
TGTGCCAGCAGTTCGTGGCAGGGCCATAATTCACCCCTCCACTTT
CASSSWQGHNSPLHF
>.|.|TRBV6-5|TRBJ1-4
TGTGCCAGCAGTCGTACTGCAACTAATGAAAAACTGTTTTTT
CASSRTATNEKLFF
>.|.|TRBV6-1|TRBJ1-2
TGTGCCAGCAGCGAAACCGGGACGGGAAACTATGGCTACACCTTC
CASSETGTGNYGYTF
>TRBD1|.|TRBV7-2|TRBJ1-5
TGTGCCAGCAGTTCGGGACAGCCCAATCAGCCCCAGCATTTT
CASSSGQPNQPQHF
>.|.|TRBV5-1|TRBJ1-6
TGCGCCAGCAGCTTTGGACAGTCCACTTCACCCCTCCACTTT
CASSFGQSTSPLHF
>TRBD2|.|TRBV10-1|TRBJ2-5
TGCGCCAGCAGTAGGACTAGCGGCGAGACCCAGTACTTC
CASSRTSGETQYF
>.|.|TRBV6-2/TRBV6-3|TRBJ2-2
TGTGCCAGCAGTTCTGGGGCGGGGCCGAACACCGGGGAGCTGTTTTTT
CASSSGAGPNTGELFF
>TRBD1|once|TRBV5-1|TRBJ2-7
TGCGCCAGCAGCCGAGAACAGGGGGCTTCCTACGAGCAGTACTTC
CASSREQGASYEQYF
>.|.|TRBV29-1|TRBJ2-5
TGCAGCGTTGAATTATCCCAAGAGACCCAGTACTTC
CSVELSQETQYF
>.|once|TRBV3-1/TRBV3-2|TRBJ1-2
TGTGCCAGCAGCCAAGATCAGGGCAGGTTTGGCTACACCTTC
CASSQDQGRFGYTF
>.|.|TRBV11-2|TRBJ2-1
TGTGCCAGCGTCCCCCTCGGAGGCAATTCCTACAATGAGCAGTTCTTC
CASVPLGGNSYNEQFF
>.|.|TRBV7-3|TRBJ1-1
TGTGCCAGCAGCTTTGAGGGGGCTGAAGCTTTCTTT
CASSFEGAEAFF
>.|.|TRBV24-1|TRBJ2-7
TGTGCCACCAGTGAAGGGACACTCGGTTCCTACGAGCAGTACTTC
CATSEGTLGSYEQYF
>.|.|TRBV19|TRBJ2-1
TGTGCCAGTAGTATAAGGAGGGACTGGGCCACGGATGAGCAGTTCTTC
CASSIRRDWATDEQFF
>.|.|TRBV7-8|TRBJ2-6
TGTGCCAGCAGCCACTCCCCAGAAGGGCACTCTGGGGCCAACGTCCTGACTTTC
CASSHSPEGHSGANVLTF
>.|.|TRBV29-1|TRBJ2-2
TGCAGCGTCGGAGGCACGCAGAGTTCCCCGAACACCGGGGAGCTGTTTTTT
CSVGGTQSSPNTGELFF
>TRBD1|.|TRBV2|TRBJ2-3
TGTGCCAGCGCAGGTATTGCAGACAGGGTCAAGGAGGCAGATACGCAGTATTTT
CASAGIADRVKEADTQYF
>.|.|TRBV3-1/TRBV3-2|TRBJ1-6
TGTGCCAGCAGCCACAGAGAAACCTATAATTCACCCCTCCACTTT
CASSHRETYNSPLHF
>.|.|TRBV6-5|TRBJ1-1
TGTGCCATCCAAATGGGACTGAACACTGAAGCTTTCTTT
CAIQMGLNTEAFF
>.|once|TRBV27|TRBJ1-1
TGTGCCAGCAGCTCAAAAAAAAACACAGGGAACACTGAAGCTTTCTTT
CASSSKKNTGNTEAFF
>.|.|TRBV2|TRBJ2-5
TGTGCCAGCAGTGTATTATTAGGGACGGCCCAGTACTTC
CASSVLLGTAQYF
>.|few|TRBV7-3|TRBJ1-1
TGTGCCAGCAGCCCCGGGGAGGCGAACACTGAAGCTTTCTTT
CASSPGEANTEAFF
>.|few|TRBV5-4|TRBJ1-2
TGTGCCAGCAGCTTGGATTTTTCCCGGAATATTTATGGCTACACCTTC
CASSLDFSRNIYGYTF
>TRBD1|.|TRBV7-9|TRBJ2-7
TGTGCCAGCAGCTTCTCGGGACAGACCTACGAGCAGTACTTC
CASSFSGQTYEQYF
>TRBD2|.|TRBV5-1|TRBJ2-1
TGCGCCAGCAGGGCCGGGACTAGCGAGAATGAGCAGTTCTTC
CASRAGTSENEQFF
>.|.|TRBV4-1|TRBJ2-7
TGCGCCAGCAGCCAAGATCCTACAGGGACCTACGAGCAGTACTTC
CASSQDPTGTYEQYF
>TRBD1|once|TRBV2|TRBJ1-2
TGTGCCAGCAGGCTGGACAGGGAGGGTGGCTACACCTTC
CASRLDREGGYTF
>.|.|TRBV6-1|TRBJ1-1
TGTGCCAGCACCCACCGGGCAGGGGACGGCACTGAAGCTTTCTTT
CASTHRAGDGTEAFF
>TRBD1|.|TRBV3-1/TRBV3-2|TRBJ1-1
TGTGCCAGCAGCCGAGGACAGGGGGCGACTGAAGCTTTCTTT
CASSRGQGATEAFF